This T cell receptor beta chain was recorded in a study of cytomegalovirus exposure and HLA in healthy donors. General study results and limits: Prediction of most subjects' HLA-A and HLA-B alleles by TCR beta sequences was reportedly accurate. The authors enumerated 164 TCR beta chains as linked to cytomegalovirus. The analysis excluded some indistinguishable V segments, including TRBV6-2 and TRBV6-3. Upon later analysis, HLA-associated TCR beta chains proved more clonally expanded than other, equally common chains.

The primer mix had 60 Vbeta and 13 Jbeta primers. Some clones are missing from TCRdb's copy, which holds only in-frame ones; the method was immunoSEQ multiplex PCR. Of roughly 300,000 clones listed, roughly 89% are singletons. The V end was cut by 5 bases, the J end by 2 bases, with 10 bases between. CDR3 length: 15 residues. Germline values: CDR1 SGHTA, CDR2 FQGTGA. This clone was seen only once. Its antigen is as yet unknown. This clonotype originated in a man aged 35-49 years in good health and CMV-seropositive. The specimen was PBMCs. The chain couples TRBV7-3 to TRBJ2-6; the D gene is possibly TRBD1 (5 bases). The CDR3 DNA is TGTGCCAGCAGCACGTACAGGACTGGGGCCAACGTCCTGACTTTC. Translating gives CASSTYRTGANVLTF.